These 9 T cell receptor beta chains came from one sample sequenced in a study of T cells expressing NK-cell markers. TCRdb derives one entry per CDR3 protein from the 5' RACE reads, leaving out DNA. The sample table sets out about 260,000 distinct CDR3 sequences. Input material: blood T cells: a sorted CD56 or NKG2C T cell subset, CD4+ or CD8+ T cells, or bulk PBMC T cells (not recorded which). The receptors originated from a woman aged 18 to 75 in good health.

This chain connects TRBV28 to TRBJ2-2. The V gene's germline CDR1 is MDHEN and CDR2 SYDVKM. There are 15 residues in the CDR3. The chain's CDR3 is CASSRTNINTGELFF.

The chain employs TRBV10-2 and TRBJ2-2; absent DNA, TCRdb's TRBD1 call cannot be checked. CDR1 and CDR2 (germline): WSHSY, SAAADI. This CDR3 spans 13 amino acids. The CDR3 loop is CASKDGRTGELFF.

CDR3 residues: CASSPGPPRGEQYF. This chain links TRBV18 with TRBJ2-7; the D gene TCRdb calls, TRBD1, cannot be checked with no DNA. CDR3 size: 14 residues. Germline lookup yields CDR1 KGHSH and CDR2 LQKENI. The full variable domain, with the rest looked up from reference TRBV18 and TRBJ2-7, is NAGVMQNPRHLVRRRGQEARLRCSPMKGHSHVYWYRQLPEEGLKFMVYLQKENIIDESGMPKERFSAEFPKEGPSILRIQQVVRGDSAAYFCASSPGPPRGEQYFGPGTRLTVT.

This chain connects TRBV5-6 to TRBJ1-4; absent DNA, TCRdb's TRBD1 call cannot be checked. The CDR3 consists of 17 residues. Germline CDR1 is SGHDT and CDR2 is YYEEEE. The CDR3 reads CASSLLTGGPLNEKLFF.

The gene calls are TRBV20-1 and TRBJ2-5; the D call of TRBD1 rests on TCRdb alone, since no DNA is present to check it. The CDR3 is 15 residues long. The V gene's germline CDR1 is DFQATT and CDR2 SNEGSKA (reference sequence). The CDR3 here is CSANRGGQGQETQYF.

The chain links TRBV19 to TRBJ1-1; absent DNA, TCRdb's TRBD1 call cannot be checked. The CDR3 runs 13 residues. Germline V gene sequence: CDR1 LNHDA, CDR2 SQIVND (reference sequence). CDR3 sequence reads: CASTQQGMTEAFF. The whole variable domain, remainder taken from reference TRBV19 and TRBJ1-1, is DGGITQSPKYLFRKEGQNVTLSCEQNLNHDAMYWYRQDPGQGLRLIYYSQIVNDFQKGDIAEGYSVSREKKESFPLTVTSAQKNPTAFYLCASTQQGMTEAFFGQGTRLTVV.

CDR3 region: CASNLQGGNSPLHF. The chain carries TRBV7-2 and TRBJ1-6; absent DNA, TCRdb's TRBD1 call cannot be checked. The CDR3 spans 14 residues. Germline CDR1 reads SGHTA; CDR2 reads FQGNSA.

The CDR3 here is CSVEGGTNEKLFF. J is TRBJ1-4 and V is TRBV29-1. This CDR3 spans 13 amino acids. The germline V gene encodes CDR1 SQVTM and CDR2 ANQGSEA. Using reference TRBV29-1 and TRBJ1-4 for the parts outside the CDR3, the full variable domain is SAVISQKPSRDICQRGTSLTIQCQVDSQVTMMFWYRQQPGQSLTLIATANQGSEATYESGFVIDKFPISRPNLTFSTLTVSNMSPEDSSIYLCSVEGGTNEKLFFGSGTQLSVL.

The rearrangement links TRBV20-1 to TRBJ2-6. Looked up from germline, CDR1 is DFQATT and CDR2 is SNEGSKA (reference sequence). The CDR3 totals 13 residues. The CDR3 is CSANRPGANVLTF.